Following are 19 T cell receptor beta chains from one sample sequenced in a study of spatial heterogeneity in lung cancer. Whole-study findings and limits: Tracking of tumor mutation counts was seen in expanded intratumoral alpha and beta TCR counts.

No antigen is known for these receptors. In TCRdb, the 5' RACE reads were re-called with MiXCR into one record per CDR3 protein. Of approximately 9,500 distinct CDR3 sequences detected, roughly an eighth appear once; the ten largest clones hold roughly a tenth. The sample's time point: sample taken at primary tumor resection. The sequenced sample was lung tumor tissue, obtained at surgery. These receptors were obtained from a male donor with early-stage non-small cell lung cancer.

In its sample, this clonotype was seen many times. The chain is built from TRBV6-2 or TRBV6-3 and TRBJ1-5; unclear D gene. V lost 5 bases, J lost 0 bases, and 14 bases lay in between. The CDR3 contains 16 residues. CDR1 is MNHEY, CDR2 SVGEGT, per germline. The CDR3 loop reads CASSQPFRTSNQPQHF. The CDR3 bases are TGTGCCAGCAGTCAACCTTTTCGGACTAGCAATCAGCCCCAGCATTTT.

This clonotype was counted at least ten times. The chain uses TRBV29-1 and TRBJ2-5, with D hard to call. The germline V gene has CDR1 SQVTM and CDR2 ANQGSEA. V lost 4 bases, J lost 1 base, and 10 bases lay in between. The CDR3 covers 13 residues. The CDR3 loop is CSVAQNPQETQYF. CDR3 nucleotide sequence: TGCAGCGTTGCACAGAACCCCCAAGAGACCCAGTACTTC.

This clonotype was observed many times. The genes are TRBV6-5 and TRBJ1-1; 7 nucleotides match TRBD1. Trimming cost V 5 bases and J 5 bases; bases outside gene matches: 8. The length of the CDR3 is 14 residues. CDR1 MNHEY and CDR2 SVGAGI come from the germline V gene. This CDR3 is CASSPQGVRTEAFF. In nucleotides, the CDR3 is TGTGCCAGCAGTCCTCAGGGGGTTCGGACTGAAGCTTTCTTT.

This clonotype was detected a few times. For the CDR3, the DNA is TGTGCCAGCAGTTTGTCCCGCGGACAGGTGGACCTACGAGAGACCCAGTACTTC. It specifies CASSLSRGQVDLRETQYF. The chain joins TRBV12-3 or TRBV12-4 to TRBJ2-5; the match to TRBD1 covers 7 bases. This CDR3 is 18 amino acids long. Trimming at V came to 3 bases and at J to 4 bases, leaving 17 bases not matched to a gene.

Relative to its sample, this clonotype is large. The chain carries TRBV28 and TRBJ2-7; D is uncertain. The ends were cut back, 8 bases at V and 0 bases at J, with 14 bases in the middle. Germline V CDR1 and CDR2: MDHEN, SYDVKM. The length of the CDR3 is 14 residues. This CDR3 is CASHPRYSSYEQYF. In nucleotides, the CDR3 is TGTGCCAGCCATCCCCGATATAGCTCCTACGAGCAGTACTTC.

By sample share, this clonotype is medium-sized. The chain carries TRBV20-1 and TRBJ2-7, with D tentatively TRBD1 or TRBD2 (5 bases each). V was cut by 1 base and J by 7 bases, with 8 bases left in between. Germline loops: CDR1 DFQATT, CDR2 SNEGSKA (reference sequence). There are 11 residues in the CDR3. The CDR3 spells CSARVWGEQYF. For the CDR3, the DNA is TGCAGTGCTAGAGTCTGGGGGGAGCAGTACTTC.

The rearrangement uses TRBV6-1 and TRBJ1-1; possibly TRBD1 for D (5 bases). Trimming took 8 bases from V and 5 from J, leaving 15 bases between them. The CDR3 has 13 amino acids. CDR1 and CDR2 from the germline V gene are MNHNS and SASEGT. CDR3 in DNA: TGTGCCAGCGCCGGGCAGGGCGGAACTGAAGCTTTCTTT. Amino acids: CASAGQGGTEAFF.

This clonotype was detected many times. The chain recombines TRBV5-1 with TRBJ2-5; 8 bases map to TRBD2. The CDR3 is 14 residues long. CDR1 SGHRS and CDR2 YFSETQ come from the germline V gene. Germline trimming cut 9 bases from V and 4 bases from J; bases unmatched to any gene: 11. As DNA, the CDR3 is TGCGCCACCTGGAGCGGGAGAACCGGAGAGACCCAGTACTTC. This translates into CATWSGRTGETQYF. The whole variable domain, remainder taken from reference TRBV5-1 and TRBJ2-5, is KAGVTQTPRYLIKTRGQQVTLSCSPISGHRSVSWYQQTPGQGLQFLFEYFSETQRNKGNFPGRFSGRQFSNSRSEMNVSTLELGDSALYLCATWSGRTGETQYFGPGTRLLVL.

This chain connects TRBV5-1 to TRBJ1-1; TRBD1 might be the D (5 bases). Germline lookup yields CDR1 SGHRS and CDR2 YFSETQ. V was shortened by 0 bases and J by 2 bases, with 11 bases between the two germline ends. This CDR3 comprises 15 residues. CDR3 residues: CASSLDAGLNTEAFF. The DNA of the CDR3 is TGCGCCAGCAGCTTGGATGCGGGGCTAAACACTGAAGCTTTCTTT.

In this sample, this clonotype is medium-sized. The rearrangement links TRBV27 to TRBJ1-5; possible D gene TRBD1, 6 bases. The length of the CDR3 is 14 residues. Deletions cut 6 bases from V and 6 bases from J, with 15 bases between. Germline CDR1 reads MNHEY; CDR2 reads SMNVEV (reference sequence). CDR3 sequence: CASRGGREFQPQHF. CDR3 in DNA: TGTGCCAGCAGGGGGGGCCGCGAGTTTCAGCCCCAGCATTTT.

The rearrangement joins TRBV4-1 to TRBJ1-2, with a tentative D call TRBD1 (5 bases). The CDR3 runs to 14 residues. Germline CDR1 MGHRA, CDR2 YSYEKL. V was clipped by 1 base and J by 7 bases, with 13 bases between them. CDR3 bases: TGCGCCAGCAGCCAAGCAGGGCAGGGAGGTGGCTACACCTTC. Translation: CASSQAGQGGGYTF.

By share of the sample, this clonotype is medium-sized. V is TRBV4-2 and J is TRBJ1-2, with D tentatively TRBD1 (5 bases). The germline V and J ends were trimmed by 1 base and 5 bases, with 11 bases remaining between them. The CDR3 is 14 amino acids. In germline, CDR1 is LGHNA, CDR2 YNFKEQ. CDR3: CASSQGGAGYGYTF. The CDR3 bases are TGTGCCAGCAGCCAAGGAGGGGCAGGGTATGGCTACACCTTC.

This chain uses TRBV6-2 or TRBV6-3 with TRBJ2-7; weak D call: TRBD2 (6 bases). The CDR3 extends over 15 amino acids. Germline-derived CDR1 and CDR2 are MNHEY and SVGEGT. V dropped 4 bases and J dropped 0 bases, with 13 bases sitting between them. CDR3 DNA sequence: TGTGCCAGCAGTTCCCCCGGAGGGTACTCCTACGAGCAGTACTTC. Amino acid sequence: CASSSPGGYSYEQYF.

There are many counts of this clonotype. The genes are TRBV6-2 or TRBV6-3 and TRBJ1-5, with D perhaps matching TRBD1 (5 bases). V gave up 3 bases and J gave up 5 bases, with 20 bases separating them. CDR3 length: 17 residues. Germline V gives CDR1 MNHEY, CDR2 SVGEGT. The CDR3 region is CASSYPLSGQPDQPQHF. CDR3 coding DNA: TGTGCCAGCAGTTATCCCCTGTCGGGGCAACCCGATCAGCCCCAGCATTTT.

In this sample, this clonotype turned up many times. The V gene is TRBV7-3, the J gene TRBJ2-1, with D tentatively TRBD2 (5 bases). Trimming cost V 2 bases and J 8 bases, with 19 bases left between them. Per the germline V gene, CDR1 is SGHTA and CDR2 is FQGTGA. The CDR3 extends over 16 amino acids. The CDR3 protein is CASSLGLVGTRDEQFF. CDR3 nucleotides: TGTGCCAGCAGCTTAGGACTTGTCGGTACCCGGGATGAGCAGTTCTTC.

Judged by abundance, this clonotype is medium-sized (0.01 to 0.1%). The chain joins TRBV18 to TRBJ2-3, with D possibly matching TRBD1 (5 bases). V shed 2 bases and J shed 5 bases, with 11 bases lying between them. Germline CDR1 reads KGHSH; CDR2 reads LQKENI. The length of the CDR3 is 14 residues. CDR3 sequence (DNA): TGTGCCAGCTCACCAAGGCTAGGGGAAGATACGCAGTATTTT. Translation: CASSPRLGEDTQYF.

This clonotype is labeled medium-sized (0.01 to 0.1%). This chain uses TRBV7-9 with TRBJ1-1; weak D call: TRBD1 (6 bases). Trimming pared 0 bases from V and 0 bases from J, leaving 8 bases between. CDR3 length: 15 amino acids. Germline-derived CDR1 and CDR2 are SEHNR and FQNEAQ (reference sequence). The CDR3 loop is CASSLADRMNTEAFF. Written as DNA, the CDR3 is TGTGCCAGCAGCTTAGCCGACAGGATGAACACTGAAGCTTTCTTT.

This clonotype came up many times. The V call is TRBV13, the J call TRBJ2-7; D might be TRBD2 (5 bases). This CDR3 spans 13 amino acids. V dropped 3 bases and J dropped 6 bases, with 12 bases sitting between them. Per the germline V gene, CDR1 is PRHDT and CDR2 is FYEKMQ (reference sequence). CDR3: CASSLGGGGEQYF. In nucleotides, the CDR3 is TGTGCCAGCAGCTTGGGCGGAGGCGGCGAGCAGTACTTC.

The V call is TRBV3-1, the J call TRBJ1-5, with TRBD1 as a possible D gene (6 bases). Trimming removed 5 bases at V and 6 bases at J, with 11 bases between. The germline V gene has CDR1 LGHDT and CDR2 YNNKEL (reference sequence). The CDR3 extends over 13 amino acids. The CDR3 reads CASSSQGSQPQHF. CDR3 nucleotides: TGTGCCAGCAGCTCACAGGGTAGTCAGCCCCAGCATTTT.